Listed here are 11 T cell receptor beta chains from one sample, sequenced in a study of T-cell reconstitution after alpha-beta-depleted transplantation in children. Preparation of the TCRbeta library used unique molecular identifiers. Each CDR3 protein gets one entry after TCRdb re-called the PCR reads with MiXCR. The repertoire holds about 640,000 distinct CDR3 sequences, with around a sixth as singletons. This specimen consisted of PBMCs from the stem cell graft donor, obtained from the stem cell graft. Every receptor here comes from a human donor who donated a stem cell graft to a child with acute myeloid leukemia.

The chain combines TRBV6-1 with TRBJ2-5; the D gene is possibly TRBD1 (5 bases). V lost 3 bases to trimming and J lost 1 base, with 12 bases between them. In germline, CDR1 is MNHNS, CDR2 SASEGT. The CDR3 has 15 residues. CDR3 bases: TGTGCCAGCAGTGAGGGGCCAATACGCCAAGAGACCCAGTACTTC. It encodes CASSEGPIRQETQYF.

This clonotype was observed at least ten times. The chain carries TRBV12-3 or TRBV12-4 and TRBJ2-3, with 8 nucleotides matching TRBD2. The CDR3 length is 16 residues. After removal of 6 bases from V and 5 bases from J, the junction contained 13 bases not matched to a gene. The CDR3 region is CASSLGAGGQGDTQYF. The CDR3 region has the DNA TGTGCCAGCAGCCTCGGGGCGGGGGGCCAAGGAGATACGCAGTATTTT.

V gene TRBV7-9 combines with J gene TRBJ2-3; 9 nucleotides align to TRBD1. This CDR3 spans 16 amino acids. Trimming took 6 bases from V and 3 from J; bases not matched to a gene: 10. Germline V gene lookup returns CDR1 SEHNR and CDR2 FQNEAQ (reference sequence). The CDR3 sequence is CASRAMTGGRTDTQYF. The CDR3 coding sequence is TGTGCCAGCAGGGCAATGACAGGGGGGAGGACAGATACGCAGTATTTT.

This clonotype was seen at least ten times. The chain recombines TRBV10-2 with TRBJ1-5; D ambiguous. V was shortened by 0 bases and J by 7 bases, with 10 bases between the two germline ends. Germline assignment: CDR1 WSHSY and CDR2 SAAADI. The CDR3 sequence is 14 residues long. The CDR3 sequence is CASSESTLVQPQHF. The DNA for the CDR3 is TGCGCCAGCAGTGAGTCAACACTAGTACAGCCCCAGCATTTT.

This clonotype has more than one count but fewer than ten. The J gene is TRBJ2-2, the V gene TRBV20-1; possibly TRBD2 for D (6 bases). Germline CDR1 reads DFQATT; CDR2 reads SNEGSKA (reference sequence). The CDR3 is 17 amino acids. V lost 6 bases to trimming and J lost 0 bases, with 20 bases between them. The CDR3 DNA is TGCAGTGCACTTTTTCTAGCGCCGCCCTCGAACACCGGGGAGCTGTTTTTT. Translated: CSALFLAPPSNTGELFF.

For this clonotype: A read error may explain this, as a much larger clone is one base away. J is TRBJ1-4 and V is TRBV20-1; D perhaps matches TRBD1 (5 bases). With 2 bases removed from V and 4 bases from J, the gap between germline ends came to 14 bases. Germline loops: CDR1 DFQATT, CDR2 SNEGSKA (reference sequence). The CDR3 length is 15 residues. CDR3 sequence: CSARPAGLHNEKLFF. CDR3 DNA sequence: TGCAGTGCTAGACCTGCGGGGCTTCATAATGAAAAACTGTTTTTT.

This clonotype was picked up many times. V is TRBV7-2 and J is TRBJ1-1; 8 nucleotides line up with TRBD1. Losses at the gene ends were 5 bases for V and 1 base for J; bases not matched to a gene: 6. Germline V CDR1 and CDR2: SGHTA, FQGNSA. The CDR3 spans 15 residues. CDR3 amino acids: CASSPLGTGNTEAFF. The CDR3 region has the DNA TGTGCCAGCAGCCCCCTCGGGACAGGGAACACTGAAGCTTTCTTT. The full variable domain, with the rest looked up from reference TRBV7-2 and TRBJ1-1, is GAGVSQSPSNKVTEKGKDVELRCDPISGHTALYWYRQSLGQGLEFLIYFQGNSAPDKSGLPSDRFSAERTGGSVSTLTIQRTQQEDSAVYLCASSPLGTGNTEAFFGQGTRLTVV.

The gene calls are TRBV5-1 and TRBJ1-5; weak D call: TRBD1 (5 bases). Per germline, CDR1 SGHRS and CDR2 YFSETQ. This CDR3 contains 14 residues. V was cut by 3 bases and J by 5 bases, with 12 bases left in between. The CDR3 coding sequence is TGCGCCAGCAGCTCGGGGGGGGAGGATCAGCCCCAGCATTTT. Its translation: CASSSGGEDQPQHF. Using reference TRBV5-1 and TRBJ1-5 for the parts outside the CDR3, the full variable domain is KAGVTQTPRYLIKTRGQQVTLSCSPISGHRSVSWYQQTPGQGLQFLFEYFSETQRNKGNFPGRFSGRQFSNSRSEMNVSTLELGDSALYLCASSSGGEDQPQHFGDGTRLSIL.

This clonotype was seen repeatedly, ten times or more. The chain combines TRBV12-3 or TRBV12-4 with TRBJ2-1; D remains unclear. V was cut by 1 base and J by 15 bases, with 13 bases left in between. The CDR3 has 12 residues. The CDR3 protein is CASSLDPVPGFF. CDR3 nucleotides: TGTGCCAGCAGTTTAGACCCCGTCCCCGGGTTCTTC.

The V and J genes are TRBV12-3 or TRBV12-4 and TRBJ2-3; the match to TRBD2 covers 8 bases. The junction had 6 bases not matched to a gene; V was cut back by 3 bases and J by 4 bases. This CDR3 is built from 15 residues. The CDR3 here is CASSFAGGPADTQYF. The CDR3 region has the DNA TGTGCCAGCAGTTTTGCGGGGGGCCCCGCAGATACGCAGTATTTT.

The chain employs TRBV2 and TRBJ2-7; 9 bases match TRBD1. The germline V gene has CDR1 SNHLY and CDR2 FYNNEI. The trim removed 6 bases at V and 2 bases at J, leaving 5 bases unmatched. The CDR3 runs to 14 residues. CDR3 protein: CASRARDRAYEQYV. The CDR3, as DNA: TGTGCCAGCAGAGCCCGGGACAGGGCCTACGAGCAGTACGTC.